Sequencing of this TCR beta chain was carried out in a study of T cell responses to AZD1222 COVID-19 vaccine. The study's findings and limits: Clonal diversity may have been underestimated in mostly white British donors. It was only after the peak T cell response that any repertoires were sampled. The number of AZD1222 recipients seropositive at baseline was only five to seven.

Measured with immunoSEQ multiplex PCR; TCRdb has only the in-frame clones, and not every one. The data show about 130,000 clones, roughly 87% seen once. This clone was seen only once. Its antigen is as yet unknown. The starting material was peripheral blood, obtained on day 0 of AZD1222 vaccination. The clonotype originates from an adult in good health.

The CDR3 reads CASSYNPEVGTSGTDTQYF. The CDR3 coding sequence is TGTGCCAGCAGTTACAATCCTGAGGTAGGGACTAGCGGCACAGATACGCAGTATTTT. The chain combines TRBV6-2 or TRBV6-3 with TRBJ2-3, with 10 bases fitting TRBD2. The CDR3 totals 19 residues. The V and J ends lost 2 bases and 1 base, in that order; junction bases with no gene match: 12. Germline CDR1 is MNHEY and CDR2 is SVGEGT.